The rows below give T cell receptor beta chains drawn from one sample of a study of blood T cell repertoires in COVID-19. Profiling relied on immunoSEQ multiplex PCR, and the TCRdb table lists in-frame clones only, not all of them. The sample consists of about 260,000 clones, roughly 84% of them appearing once. Source material: peripheral blood. The receptors come from a man between 60 and 75 years old with acute or convalescent COVID-19. The CDR3 runs from the conserved cysteine through the conserved F or W. Fields, in order: D gene, J gene, V gene, clone size, CDR3 protein. A D gene is named only where the DNA matches it firmly. The size field is filled for only some rows; it gives once, few, many or a size class.

D: .; J: TRBJ2-4; V: TRBV29-1; size: .; CDR3: CSVVGQLLAKNIQYF
D: .; J: TRBJ1-5; V: TRBV6-5; size: .; CDR3: CASSYGSEGQPQHF
D: TRBD2; J: TRBJ2-3; V: TRBV11-2; size: .; CDR3: CASSVTSGRDTQYF
D: TRBD1; J: TRBJ1-1; V: TRBV28; size: .; CDR3: CASRTTGGNTEAFF
D: .; J: TRBJ2-1; V: TRBV2; size: once; CDR3: CASTGNYNEQFF
D: .; J: TRBJ1-1; V: TRBV6-6; size: .; CDR3: CASSPKERAFF
D: .; J: TRBJ1-2; V: TRBV6-5; size: .; CDR3: CASSPLLYYGYTF
D: .; J: TRBJ1-6; V: TRBV6-5; size: .; CDR3: CASRLGPNSPLHF
D: TRBD2; J: TRBJ2-1; V: TRBV7-8; size: .; CDR3: CASSSLPGLAVYNEQFF
D: TRBD1; J: TRBJ2-7; V: TRBV7-9; size: .; CDR3: CASSIGTGDHEQYF
D: .; J: TRBJ2-7; V: TRBV9; size: .; CDR3: CASSPRQGRGYEQYF
D: TRBD2; J: TRBJ2-1; V: TRBV19; size: .; CDR3: CASRFSGSLGGEQFF
D: .; J: TRBJ1-2; V: TRBV28; size: few; CDR3: CASSLVATGQLYGYTF
D: .; J: TRBJ1-1; V: TRBV6-1; size: .; CDR3: CASSDQGVTEAFF
D: .; J: TRBJ2-1; V: TRBV27; size: .; CDR3: CASSPGASNNEQFF
D: TRBD2; J: TRBJ2-7; V: TRBV6-5; size: .; CDR3: CASSRPGTSSYEQYF
D: .; J: TRBJ2-7; V: TRBV5-6; size: .; CDR3: CASSLSRLGSYEQYF
D: .; J: TRBJ2-3; V: TRBV4-1; size: .; CDR3: CASSQLPTDTQYF
D: .; J: TRBJ2-3; V: TRBV7-2; size: .; CDR3: CASSPPVPYTDTQYF
D: TRBD1; J: TRBJ1-5; V: TRBV7-9; size: .; CDR3: CASSHRTGGDGSNQPQHF
D: .; J: TRBJ2-5; V: TRBV4-2; size: .; CDR3: CASSRRRQTQYF
D: TRBD2; J: TRBJ2-7; V: TRBV7-9; size: .; CDR3: CASSLVTSGRYEQYF
D: .; J: TRBJ2-2; V: TRBV12-3/TRBV12-4; size: .; CDR3: CASSSSGTGELFF
D: .; J: TRBJ1-3; V: TRBV4-2; size: .; CDR3: CASSQATRGSGNTIYF
D: .; J: TRBJ2-3; V: TRBV1; size: .; CDR3: CTSSQDGVAGGDTQYF
D: .; J: TRBJ2-3; V: TRBV6-2/TRBV6-3; size: .; CDR3: CASSPRRVHSQTYTDTQYF
D: .; J: TRBJ1-1; V: TRBV7-9; size: .; CDR3: CASSFSDTEAFF
D: .; J: TRBJ1-4; V: TRBV20-1; size: .; CDR3: CSASTGYRNEKLFF
D: TRBD2; J: TRBJ2-1; V: TRBV10-3; size: .; CDR3: CAISRTSADEQFF
D: TRBD1; J: TRBJ1-4; V: TRBV6-1; size: .; CDR3: CASSEATGGRGNEKLFF
D: .; J: TRBJ2-7; V: TRBV3-1/TRBV3-2; size: few; CDR3: CASSQGGIEQYF
D: TRBD1; J: TRBJ2-7; V: TRBV7-2; size: once; CDR3: CASSFQGVREQYF
D: .; J: TRBJ2-7; V: TRBV29-1; size: .; CDR3: CSVNKQGHEQYF
D: .; J: TRBJ2-3; V: TRBV5-4; size: .; CDR3: CASSLDQRATDTQYF
D: TRBD1; J: TRBJ1-3; V: TRBV10-2; size: .; CDR3: CASSGTGTFSSGNTIYF
D: .; J: TRBJ1-2; V: TRBV5-4; size: few; CDR3: CASSPTLGGNGYGYTF
D: .; J: TRBJ1-1; V: TRBV18; size: .; CDR3: CASSPQPGGESEAFF
D: .; J: TRBJ1-2; V: TRBV4-2; size: .; CDR3: CASSQDLAGMASYGYTF
D: .; J: TRBJ2-7; V: TRBV19; size: .; CDR3: CASSTDGSYEQYF
D: .; J: TRBJ2-3; V: TRBV7-3; size: .; CDR3: CASSTNPDTQYF
D: TRBD1; J: TRBJ2-3; V: TRBV4-1; size: .; CDR3: CASSQGQWTDTQYF
D: TRBD1; J: TRBJ2-7; V: TRBV4-1; size: .; CDR3: CASSPQWGQGPYEQYF
D: TRBD2; J: TRBJ2-3; V: TRBV5-6; size: .; CDR3: CASSLGGLASDTQYF
D: TRBD1; J: TRBJ2-1; V: TRBV7-3; size: .; CDR3: CASSLTGQGAYNEQFF
D: TRBD1; J: TRBJ1-2; V: TRBV27; size: once; CDR3: CASSPNRGGVGYTF
D: TRBD2; J: TRBJ2-5; V: TRBV6-5; size: .; CDR3: CASSPLAGRKETQYF
D: .; J: TRBJ1-1; V: TRBV18; size: .; CDR3: CASSPPTAGPEAFF
D: TRBD2; J: TRBJ2-1; V: TRBV28; size: .; CDR3: CASSPSGRAKSEQFF
D: TRBD1; J: TRBJ1-2; V: TRBV9; size: .; CDR3: CASSFGTGGSGNYGYTF
D: .; J: TRBJ1-6; V: TRBV2; size: .; CDR3: CASSDLGAGNSPLHF
D: .; J: TRBJ1-2; V: TRBV7-2; size: .; CDR3: CASSPQGRYGYTF
D: TRBD1; J: TRBJ2-1; V: TRBV28; size: .; CDR3: CASNLLTGSRDNEQFF
D: .; J: TRBJ2-7; V: TRBV7-2; size: .; CDR3: CASSSDYTTYEQYF
D: TRBD1; J: TRBJ2-7; V: TRBV2; size: .; CDR3: CASSDHGTGAYEQYF
D: TRBD1; J: TRBJ1-1; V: TRBV6-5; size: .; CDR3: CASSYPQGGNTEAFF